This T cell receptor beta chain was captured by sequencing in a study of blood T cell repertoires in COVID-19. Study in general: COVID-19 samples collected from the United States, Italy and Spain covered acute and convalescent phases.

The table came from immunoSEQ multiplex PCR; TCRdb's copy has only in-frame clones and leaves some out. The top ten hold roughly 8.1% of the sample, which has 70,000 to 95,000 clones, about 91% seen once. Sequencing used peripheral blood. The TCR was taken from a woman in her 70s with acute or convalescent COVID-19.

The CDR3 DNA reads TGTGCCTGGCTGAAACGGGGGTCTAATGAAAAACTGTTTTTT. Its translation is CAWLKRGSNEKLFF. The V gene is TRBV30, the J gene TRBJ1-4; D perhaps matches TRBD1 (5 bases). Per the germline V gene, CDR1 is GTSNPN and CDR2 is SVGIG (reference sequence). V dropped 5 bases and J dropped 3 bases, with 13 bases sitting between them. The CDR3 is 14 residues long. Full variable domain (outside the CDR3, taken from reference TRBV30 and TRBJ1-4): SQTIHQWPATLVQPVGSPLSLECTVEGTSNPNLYWYRQAAGRGLQLLFYSVGIGQISSEVPQNLSASRPQDRQFILSSKKLLLSDSGFYLCAWLKRGSNEKLFFGSGTQLSVL.